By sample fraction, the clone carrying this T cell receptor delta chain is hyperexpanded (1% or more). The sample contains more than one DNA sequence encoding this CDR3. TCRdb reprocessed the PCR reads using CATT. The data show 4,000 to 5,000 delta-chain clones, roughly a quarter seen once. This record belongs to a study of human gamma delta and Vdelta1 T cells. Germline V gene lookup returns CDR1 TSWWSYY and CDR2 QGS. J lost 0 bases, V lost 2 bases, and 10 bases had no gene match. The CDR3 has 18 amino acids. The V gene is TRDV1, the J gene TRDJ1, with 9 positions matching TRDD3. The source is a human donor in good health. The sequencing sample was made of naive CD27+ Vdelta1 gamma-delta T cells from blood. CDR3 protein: CALGERRYWGRYTDKLIF. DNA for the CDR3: TGTGCTCTTGGGGAAAGGAGGTACTGGGGGAGGTACACCGATAAACTCATCTTT.